These 27 T cell receptor beta chains originate from one sample sequenced in a study of cytomegalovirus exposure and HLA in healthy donors. A multiplex PCR was run with 60 Vbeta primers and 13 Jbeta primers. TCRdb's copy holds only in-frame clones and misses some; the assay was immunoSEQ multiplex PCR. Among roughly 120,000 clones listed, 75% to 80% were seen once. Material for sequencing was PBMCs. These receptors all come from a man aged 40-55 years in good health and CMV-seronegative.

The sample holds a few counts of this clone. V usage is TRBV7-2 and J usage is TRBJ1-5, with 8 positions matching TRBD1. Per germline, CDR1 SGHTA and CDR2 FQGNSA. V lost 5 bases and J lost 3; bases outside the gene matches: 15. CDR3 length: 18 amino acids. This chain's CDR3 is CASSAQTGEGASNQPQHF. CDR3 in DNA: TGTGCCAGCAGCGCCCAGACAGGGGAGGGGGCCTCCAATCAGCCCCAGCATTTT.

In nucleotides, the CDR3 is TGTGCCAGCAGCTTAGTTACAGGGCGGCGAGCTTTCTTT. This translates into CASSLVTGRRAFF. V and J are TRBV7-6 and TRBJ1-1; D is perhaps TRBD1 (6 bases). This CDR3 contains 13 residues. V was clipped by 1 base and J by 10 bases, with 13 bases between them. Germline V gives CDR1 SGHVS, CDR2 FNYEAQ.

The rearrangement links TRBV5-1 to TRBJ1-1; 8 nucleotides align to TRBD1. Losses at the gene ends were 1 base for V and 4 bases for J; bases not matched to a gene: 9. Germline V CDR1 and CDR2: SGHRS, YFSETQ. CDR3 length: 16 residues. The chain's CDR3 is CASSLLVTGVGTEAFF. The CDR3 region has the DNA TGCGCCAGCAGCTTGCTGGTGACAGGGGTGGGCACTGAAGCTTTCTTT.

The rearrangement joins TRBV9 to TRBJ2-2, with TRBD1 identical over 10 bases. After removal of 1 base from V and 3 bases from J, the junction contained 3 bases not matched to a gene. In germline, CDR1 is SGDLS, CDR2 YYNGEE. CDR3 length: 16 amino acids. CDR3 sequence (DNA): TGTGCCAGCAGCGTAACGGGACAGGGGTACACCGGGGAGCTGTTTTTT. It codes for CASSVTGQGYTGELFF.

The chain carries TRBV7-2 and TRBJ2-7; possibly TRBD1 for D (6 bases). The length of the CDR3 is 18 residues. Trimming removed 0 bases at V and 0 bases at J, with 18 bases between. The germline V gene has CDR1 SGHTA and CDR2 FQGNSA. Written as DNA, the CDR3 is TGTGCCAGCAGCTTAGCTCACAGTTGGACAGTGAGCTCCTACGAGCAGTACTTC. It translates to CASSLAHSWTVSSYEQYF.

V is TRBV30 and J is TRBJ2-3; 8 bases map to TRBD1. The V gene's germline CDR1 is GTSNPN and CDR2 SVGIG (reference sequence). This CDR3 has 14 amino acids. Unmatched junction bases numbered 9, after V lost 4 bases and J lost 6 bases. The CDR3 nucleotides read TGTGCCTGGACTGGGCAGGGGGCCGGGGATACGCAGTATTTT. Its protein is CAWTGQGAGDTQYF.

This chain connects TRBV2 to TRBJ1-5, with 7 bases lining up with TRBD1. J gave up 2 bases and V 3 bases, and 4 bases lay outside the gene matches. There are 15 residues in the CDR3. CDR1 is SNHLY and CDR2 is FYNNEI in the germline V gene. The CDR3 here is CASSDFGTGNQPQHF. The CDR3 DNA follows: TGTGCCAGCAGTGATTTTGGGACAGGCAATCAGCCCCAGCATTTT.

The genes are TRBV19 and TRBJ1-1; D ambiguous. Trimming removed 5 bases at V and 5 bases at J, with 12 bases between. There are 13 residues in the CDR3. Germline assignment: CDR1 LNHDA and CDR2 SQIVND (reference sequence). CDR3 region: CASSFRLTTEAFF. The CDR3 nucleotides are TGTGCCAGTAGTTTCCGACTCACTACTGAAGCTTTCTTT.

The V and J genes are TRBV6-6 and TRBJ1-4; no firm D call. CDR1 and CDR2 (germline): MNHNY, SVGAGI (reference sequence). The CDR3 covers 11 residues. Trimming pared 4 bases from V and 8 bases from J, leaving 5 bases between. The CDR3, as DNA: TGTGCCAGCAGTTTTCAGGAAAAACTGTTTTTT. Its translation: CASSFQEKLFF.

The V gene is TRBV6-1, the J gene TRBJ1-5; D is undetermined. CDR1 is MNHNS and CDR2 is SASEGT in the germline V gene. V was shortened by 8 bases and J by 4 bases, with 18 bases between the two germline ends. This CDR3 has 15 amino acids. CDR3 sequence (DNA): TGTGCCAGCGAAACTAATTGGGGAGGAAATCAGCCCCAGCATTTT. Protein sequence: CASETNWGGNQPQHF.

The J gene is TRBJ2-7, the V gene TRBV30; D may be TRBD1 (5 bases). This CDR3 is built from 12 residues. The V end lost 3 bases, the J end lost 6 bases, and 12 bases lay between the germline ends. Per germline, CDR1 GTSNPN and CDR2 SVGIG (reference sequence). The CDR3 protein is CAWRKRQFEQYF. CDR3 DNA sequence: TGTGCCTGGAGAAAGCGACAGTTCGAGCAGTACTTC.

The chain has TRBV5-4 and TRBJ2-4; D uncertain. This CDR3 spans 17 amino acids. CDR1 and CDR2 (germline): SGHNT, YYREEE (reference sequence). V dropped 3 bases and J dropped 0 bases, with 16 bases sitting between them. The CDR3 DNA reads as TGTGCCAGCAGCTACCGCATGGTAGCACTAGCCAAAAACATTCAGTACTTC. Translated, it gives CASSYRMVALAKNIQYF.

The V and J genes are TRBV9 and TRBJ2-3; 8 bases match TRBD2. Germline lookup yields CDR1 SGDLS and CDR2 YYNGEE. The CDR3 extends over 16 amino acids. The V segment lost 4 bases and the J segment 6 bases; nucleotides outside the gene matches: 13. The CDR3 loop is CASSLRGLAALDTQYF. The CDR3 DNA follows: TGTGCCAGCAGCCTCAGAGGACTAGCCGCCTTGGATACGCAGTATTTT.

Only one count was recorded for this clone. V is TRBV11-2 and J is TRBJ2-5; D is unclear. The DNA end favors TRBJ2-7, so the J call may be wrong. The germline gives CDR1 SGHAT, CDR2 FQNNGV. The CDR3 has 11 residues. CDR3 in amino acids: CASSSTYEQYF. The CDR3 DNA reads TGTGCCAGCAGCTCCACCTACGAGCAGTACTTC.

The V gene is TRBV9, the J gene TRBJ2-5, with D maybe TRBD1 (6 bases). The end of the DNA is better explained by TRBJ2-7, so the J call may be wrong. CDR3 size: 14 residues. Germline V gene data show CDR1 as SGDLS and CDR2 as YYNGEE. CDR3 residues: CASSVDTGLHEQYF. The CDR3 bases are TGTGCCAGCAGCGTAGACACAGGGCTCCACGAGCAGTACTTC.

The chain employs TRBV6-1 and TRBJ1-1; the match to TRBD1 covers 11 bases. The CDR3 extends over 14 amino acids. The ends lost 6 bases at V and 5 bases at J; junction bases unmatched: 5. Per the germline V gene, CDR1 is MNHNS and CDR2 is SASEGT. CDR3 bases: TGTGCCAGCAGCCGGGACAGGGGGGTTACTGAAGCTTTCTTT. Protein sequence: CASSRDRGVTEAFF.

The chain has TRBV14 and TRBJ2-7; 9 bases line up with TRBD1. The CDR3 runs 14 residues. Germline CDR1 reads SGHDN; CDR2 reads FVKESK. V dropped 4 bases and J dropped 10; count of bases not matched to a gene: 11. CDR3 amino acids: CASSRLGGTGIQYF. Here the CDR3 DNA reads TGTGCCAGCAGCCGCCTTGGGGGGACAGGGATACAGTACTTC.

The V gene is TRBV5-1, the J gene TRBJ2-6, with TRBD1 matching 11 bases. The germline gives CDR1 SGHRS, CDR2 YFSETQ. Trimming at V came to 7 bases and at J to 1 base, leaving 7 bases not matched to a gene. This CDR3 spans 17 amino acids. Here the CDR3 reads CASRYGQGASGANVLTF. The CDR3 DNA reads as TGCGCCAGCCGATATGGACAGGGGGCGTCTGGGGCCAACGTCCTGACTTTC.

As regards this clone: The same CDR3 is also encoded by other DNA sequences in this sample. The V gene is TRBV28, the J gene TRBJ2-7, with D uncertain. The V end was cut by 6 bases, the J end by 0 bases, with 3 bases between. CDR1 MDHEN and CDR2 SYDVKM come from the germline V gene. This CDR3 is built from 11 residues. The CDR3 spells CASSSSYEQYF. The DNA for the CDR3 is TGTGCCAGCAGCAGCTCCTACGAGCAGTACTTC. Complete variable domain (other parts from reference TRBV28 and TRBJ2-7): DVKVTQSSRYLVKRTGEKVFLECVQDMDHENMFWYRQDPGLGLRLIYFSYDVKMKEKGDIPEGYSVSREKKERFSLILESASTNQTSMYLCASSSSYEQYFGPGTRLTVT.

V usage is TRBV19 and J usage is TRBJ2-3; 7 positions agree with TRBD1. V was clipped by 8 bases and J by 2 bases; unmatched bases: 19. The CDR3 sequence is 18 residues long. CDR1 LNHDA and CDR2 SQIVND come from the germline V gene (reference sequence). The CDR3 reads CASSNFPPGGGITDTQYF. The CDR3 DNA follows: TGTGCCAGTTCGAACTTCCCGCCAGGGGGTGGAATCACAGATACGCAGTATTTT.

This chain joins TRBV4-2 and TRBJ2-7; TRBD2 agrees at 13 bases. The CDR3 is made up of 15 amino acids. With 2 bases clipped from V and 2 bases from J, the junction kept 0 bases outside the gene matches. Germline V gene lookup returns CDR1 LGHNA and CDR2 YNFKEQ. CDR3 nucleotide sequence: TGTGCCAGCAGCCAAACTAGCGGGGGGGCCTACGAGCAGTACTTC. It codes for CASSQTSGGAYEQYF.

The chain carries TRBV6-5 and TRBJ1-1; no reliable D call. Germline-derived CDR1 and CDR2 are MNHEY and SVGAGI. The germline V and J ends were trimmed by 1 base and 1 base, with 7 bases remaining between them. CDR3 length equals 14 residues. The CDR3: CASSYYEGNTEAFF. CDR3 sequence (DNA): TGTGCCAGCAGTTACTATGAGGGGAACACTGAAGCTTTCTTT.

The chain is built from TRBV7-2 and TRBJ2-1; 13 bases line up with TRBD2. CDR3 length: 13 residues. V gave up 11 bases and J gave up 5 bases; unmatched junction bases: 3. From germline, CDR1 is SGHTA and CDR2 FQGNSA. CDR3 region: CAGGTSGDNEQFF. The DNA of the CDR3 is TGTGCCGGGGGGACTAGCGGGGACAATGAGCAGTTCTTC. The variable domain in full, with the rest retrieved from reference TRBV7-2 and TRBJ2-1, is GAGVSQSPSNKVTEKGKDVELRCDPISGHTALYWYRQSLGQGLEFLIYFQGNSAPDKSGLPSDRFSAERTGGSVSTLTIQRTQQEDSAVYLCAGGTSGDNEQFFGPGTRLTVL.

On this clone: The sample has other DNA sequences that encode this CDR3 too. The chain uses TRBV5-1 and TRBJ2-3; 8 nucleotides align to TRBD1. The CDR3 is made up of 14 amino acids. Germline V lookup: CDR1 SGHRS, CDR2 YFSETQ. The ends lost 4 bases at V and 4 bases at J; junction bases unmatched: 5. CDR3 sequence reads: CASSRDRPSDTQYF. In DNA, the CDR3 is TGCGCCAGCAGCCGGGACAGGCCATCAGATACGCAGTATTTT. Based on the CDR3 plus reference TRBV5-1 and TRBJ2-3, the full variable domain is KAGVTQTPRYLIKTRGQQVTLSCSPISGHRSVSWYQQTPGQGLQFLFEYFSETQRNKGNFPGRFSGRQFSNSRSEMNVSTLELGDSALYLCASSRDRPSDTQYFGPGTRLTVL.

As for this clone: Germline is not matched at one junction end, which may reflect a read error. The V call is TRBV2, the J call TRBJ2-6, with 7 bases matching TRBD1. The germline CDR1 and CDR2 sequences are SNHLY and FYNNEI. The CDR3 runs to 15 residues. DNA of the CDR3: TGTGCCAGCAGCCTTGACAGGGCTGGGGCCAACGGCCTGACTTTC. It is translated as CASSLDRAGANGLTF.

The chain joins TRBV19 to TRBJ1-1; 9 bases map to TRBD1. The CDR3 loop spans 14 amino acids. CDR1 is LNHDA and CDR2 is SQIVND in the germline V gene (reference sequence). J gave up 1 base and V 3 bases, and 0 bases lay outside the gene matches. As DNA, the CDR3 is TGTGCCAGTAGTATGGGACAGGGGAACACTGAAGCTTTCTTT. Translation gives CASSMGQGNTEAFF.

The chain joins TRBV5-1 to TRBJ2-7, with 9 positions matching TRBD1. CDR1 SGHRS and CDR2 YFSETQ come from the germline V gene. Trimming at V came to 0 bases and at J to 3 bases, leaving 7 bases not matched to a gene. The CDR3 sequence is 16 residues long. The CDR3: CASSLAPGQGFYEQYF. In nucleotides, the CDR3 is TGCGCCAGCAGCTTGGCCCCCGGACAGGGGTTCTACGAGCAGTACTTC.